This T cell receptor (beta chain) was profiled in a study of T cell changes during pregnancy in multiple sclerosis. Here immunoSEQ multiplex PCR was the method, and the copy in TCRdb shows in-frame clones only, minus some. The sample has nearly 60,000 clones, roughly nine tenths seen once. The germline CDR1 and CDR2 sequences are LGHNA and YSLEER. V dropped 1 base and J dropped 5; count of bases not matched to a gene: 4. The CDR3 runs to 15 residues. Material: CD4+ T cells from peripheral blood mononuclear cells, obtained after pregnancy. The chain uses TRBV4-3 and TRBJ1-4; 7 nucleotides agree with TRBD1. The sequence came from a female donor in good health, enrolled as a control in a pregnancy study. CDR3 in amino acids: CASSQGTGVNEKLFF. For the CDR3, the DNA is TGCGCCAGCAGCCAAGGGACAGGTGTGAATGAAAAACTGTTTTTT.